These T cell receptor beta chains were read from a single sample in a study of T and B cells in COVID-19 patients. TCRdb analysed the multiplex PCR reads with MiXCR anew, one entry per CDR3 protein. The table includes 4,000 or so distinct CDR3 sequences, around 25% detected once. Sequences were obtained from blood. The receptor set was obtained from a human donor with active COVID-19. Each CDR3 is given with its conserved first and last residue. D genes are given only for firm matches. For some rows the clone size is stated as once, few or many, or as a class when expanded; others skip it.

>.|.|TRBV5-1|TRBJ2-7
TGCGCCAGCAGCAAAACAGGAGGGAGCTCCTACGAGCAGTACTTC
CASSKTGGSSYEQYF
>.|medium-sized|TRBV6-1|TRBJ2-2
TGTGCCAGCCAGCGCCCCTTGGGGGGTACCGGGGAGCTGTTTTTT
CASQRPLGGTGELFF
>.|many|TRBV6-5|TRBJ1-6
TGTGCCAGCAGTCAGGGTCTGAATTCACCCCTCCACTTT
CASSQGLNSPLHF
>TRBD1|medium-sized|TRBV6-5|TRBJ2-1
TGTGCCAGCAGTTACCTACGACAGGGCAATGAGCAGTTCTTC
CASSYLRQGNEQFF
>.|few|TRBV11-3|TRBJ1-6
TGTGCCAGCACAAGGGCCAGTTCACCCCTCCACTTT
CASTRASSPLHF
>.|medium-sized|TRBV6-1|TRBJ2-2
TGTGCCAGCAGTGAAGCCCCTGCCGGGGAGCTGTTTTTT
CASSEAPAGELFF
>.|medium-sized|TRBV6-4|TRBJ2-1
TGTGCCAGCAGTGATGGTCGCCCAACCCCCCTCCGCACGGGGGTCCTTGAGGGCAATGAGCAGTTCTTC
CASSDGRPTPLRTGVLEGNEQFF
>TRBD2|medium-sized|TRBV11-3|TRBJ2-7
TGTGCCAGCAGTCGACGACTAGCGGGGCCGGGGGAGCAGTACTTC
CASSRRLAGPGEQYF
>.|medium-sized|TRBV5-4|TRBJ2-1
TGTGCCAGCAGCCCAGCCCAGACAGCTAACCGTATCTACAATGAGCAGTTCTTC
CASSPAQTANRIYNEQFF
>.|many|TRBV6-2/TRBV6-3|TRBJ2-2
TGTGCCAGCAGACGAGGACAGATTACCGGGGAGCTGTTTTTT
CASRRGQITGELFF
>.|.|TRBV11-2|TRBJ1-1
TGTGCCAGCAGCTTAATTAACACTGAAGCTTTCTTT
CASSLINTEAFF
>.|.|TRBV6-6|TRBJ1-5
TGTGCCAGCAACGGACCCACAGGGTGGCAGCCCCAGCATTTT
CASNGPTGWQPQHF
>.|.|TRBV10-1|TRBJ2-1
TGCGCCAGCAGTGTCTCGGACTCCAATGAGCAGTTCTTC
CASSVSDSNEQFF
>.|medium-sized|TRBV7-6|TRBJ1-1
TGTGCCAGCAGCTCGCAGGCGCTGAACACTGAAGCTTTCTTT
CASSSQALNTEAFF
>TRBD1|.|TRBV11-2|TRBJ1-2
TGTGCCAGCAGCACTCAGGGGGGCAGGACTAACTATGGCTACACCTTC
CASSTQGGRTNYGYTF
>.|.|TRBV9|TRBJ2-3
TGTGCCAGCAGCGTAGGTAACGGGGTAGGAGCAGATACGCAGTATTTT
CASSVGNGVGADTQYF
>.|.|TRBV21-1|TRBJ2-7
TGTGCCAGCCCCTCCGGGTCCGGCCCTCTCGAGCAGTACTTC
CASPSGSGPLEQYF
>.|many|TRBV24-1|TRBJ2-2
TGTGCCACCAGTGATTCGTTCCTCGGGGAGCTGTTTTTT
CATSDSFLGELFF
>.|.|TRBV20-1|TRBJ1-1
TGCAGTGCTTCGCGGGACGGGTTCTTGGAAGCTTTCTTT
CSASRDGFLEAFF
>.|medium-sized|TRBV27|TRBJ1-2
TGTGCCAGCTCTTCGTCCACAGGCCACTATGGCTACACCTTC
CASSSSTGHYGYTF
>.|few|TRBV5-1|TRBJ2-7
TGCGCCAGCAGCTTTACTCAGGGAGGCGAGCAGTACTTC
CASSFTQGGEQYF
>.|.|TRBV20-1|TRBJ2-1
TGCAGTGCTATTTGGGGGGATATCAATGAGCAGTTCTTC
CSAIWGDINEQFF
>TRBD1|few|TRBV5-1|TRBJ1-5
TGCGCCAGCAGCCCGGGACAGGGAGGTCAGCCCCAGCATTTT
CASSPGQGGQPQHF
>TRBD1|many|TRBV27|TRBJ1-1
TGTGCCAGCTGGGGACAGGGAAGAACTGAAGCTTTCTTT
CASWGQGRTEAFF
>.|.|TRBV29-1|TRBJ1-2
TGCAGCGTTGAAGCGGGGCGAGAAGGCTACACCTTC
CSVEAGREGYTF
>TRBD2|.|TRBV6-1|TRBJ2-3
TGTGCCAGCAGTTACTCGGCGGGGGGGCCAGATACGCAGTATTTT
CASSYSAGGPDTQYF
>.|few|TRBV12-3/TRBV12-4|TRBJ1-4
TGTGCCAGCAGTATTATGGCTAATGAAAAACTGTTTTTT
CASSIMANEKLFF
>.|few|TRBV20-1|TRBJ2-3
TGCAGTGCTACCCCCCCGGGTAGCACAGATACGCAGTATTTT
CSATPPGSTDTQYF
>TRBD1|.|TRBV5-1|TRBJ1-2
TGCGCCAGCAGCTTGGGGACAGGGGACACCTATGGCTACACCTTC
CASSLGTGDTYGYTF
>.|few|TRBV4-3|TRBJ1-2
TGCGCCAGCAGCCAAGATCGAGAGAGGGGTAACTATGGCTACACCTTC
CASSQDRERGNYGYTF
>TRBD2|medium-sized|TRBV6-5|TRBJ2-5
TGTGCCAGCAGTTACTCGGGACTAGTCTCAGAGACCCAGTACTTC
CASSYSGLVSETQYF
>TRBD2|.|TRBV11-3|TRBJ2-1
TGTGCCAGCAGCTTTCGGGGACTAGCGGGGGCCAGTGAGCAGTTCTTC
CASSFRGLAGASEQFF
>TRBD2|medium-sized|TRBV15|TRBJ2-5
TGTGCCACCAGCAGATCGGGGACTAGCGGGGGCTTGGAGACCCAGTACTTC
CATSRSGTSGGLETQYF
>TRBD1|medium-sized|TRBV18|TRBJ1-2
TGTGCCAGCTCACCCTCTGGACAGGGCTCCTATGGCTACACCTTC
CASSPSGQGSYGYTF
>.|many|TRBV12-3/TRBV12-4|TRBJ1-1
TGTGCCAGCAGTTTATGGACTATGATGAACACTGAAGCTTTCTTT
CASSLWTMMNTEAFF
>.|.|TRBV7-3|TRBJ2-2
TGTGCCAGCAGCCCCCTGGGTCTGGAGGTCGGCGGGGAGCTGTTTTTT
CASSPLGLEVGGELFF